Each of the 7 T cell receptor beta chains below was sequenced from the same sample in a study of cytomegalovirus exposure and HLA in healthy donors. A multiplex PCR was run with 60 Vbeta primers and 13 Jbeta primers. The assay was immunoSEQ multiplex PCR, and TCRdb's table has in-frame clones only and misses some. In the table there are some 100,000 clones, about three quarters of which are singletons. The sample consisted of PBMCs. The receptors here all came from a male donor in good health and CMV-seropositive.

The CDR3 DNA reads as TGCGCCAGCAGCCAGACACAGGGGGTCACCTACAATGAGCAGTTCTTC. Its protein product is CASSQTQGVTYNEQFF. This chain joins TRBV4-1 and TRBJ2-1, with 8 bases identical to TRBD1. The CDR3 covers 16 residues. V shed 3 bases and J 2 bases; nucleotides not matched to a gene: 6. From germline, CDR1 is MGHRA and CDR2 YSYEKL.

The J gene is TRBJ1-4, the V gene TRBV6-1; unclear D gene. V lost 1 base to trimming and J lost 3 bases, with 9 bases between them. Germline lookup yields CDR1 MNHNS and CDR2 SASEGT. This CDR3 has 15 residues. This CDR3 is CASSEVRGSNEKLFF. As DNA, the CDR3 is TGTGCCAGCAGTGAAGTACGAGGATCTAATGAAAAACTGTTTTTT.

This clone was observed a few times. The J gene is TRBJ2-2, the V gene TRBV7-2; 8 bases are a match to TRBD1. This CDR3 comprises 14 residues. With V trimmed by 4 bases and J by 8 bases, 6 bases remained unmatched. Germline lookup yields CDR1 SGHTA and CDR2 FQGNSA. CDR3 loop: CASSWTGFSGELFF. The CDR3, as DNA: TGTGCCAGCAGCTGGACAGGGTTCTCTGGGGAGCTGTTTTTT.

The chain has TRBV29-1 and TRBJ2-1; the match to TRBD2 covers 10 bases. The germline V gene encodes CDR1 SQVTM and CDR2 ANQGSEA. This CDR3 is built from 17 residues. V shed 2 bases, J shed 2 bases, and the junction held 9 bases outside the gene matches. The CDR3, as DNA: TGCAGCGTTGAAAAAATGAGCGGGGGGGCCGCCTACAATGAGCAGTTCTTC. It is translated as CSVEKMSGGAAYNEQFF.

The rearrangement uses TRBV6-5 and TRBJ1-2; D not certain. From germline, CDR1 is MNHEY and CDR2 SVGAGI. CDR3 size: 15 residues. The germline V and J ends were trimmed by 2 bases and 5 bases, with 15 bases remaining between them. For the CDR3, the DNA is TGTGCCAGCAGTTACCACGTTAGAGGAGCATATGGCTACACCTTC. Translating gives CASSYHVRGAYGYTF.

This clone is categorized as large. The gene calls are TRBV19 and TRBJ1-1; a possible D gene is TRBD1 (6 bases). CDR1 is LNHDA and CDR2 is SQIVND in the germline V gene (reference sequence). This CDR3 has 10 residues. With 6 bases removed from V and 11 bases from J, the gap between germline ends came to 10 bases. CDR3 sequence (DNA): TGTGCCAGTAGGGGGGGGCATGCTTTCTTT. Residues: CASRGGHAFF.

The CDR3 bases are TGTGCCAGCAGCGTAGGCCCGCCGGGGCGGGGGTACTCCTACGAGCAGTACTTC. Its protein product is CASSVGPPGRGYSYEQYF. The J gene is TRBJ2-7, the V gene TRBV9; 7 nucleotides align to TRBD2. Trimming removed 0 bases from V and 0 bases from J; junction bases left unmatched: 12. Looked up from germline, CDR1 is SGDLS and CDR2 is YYNGEE. The CDR3 is made up of 18 amino acids. The whole variable domain, filled in from reference TRBV9 and TRBJ2-7, reads DSGVTQTPKHLITATGQRVTLRCSPRSGDLSVYWYQQSLDQGLQFLIQYYNGEERAKGNILERFSAQQFPDLHSELNLSSLELGDSALYFCASSVGPPGRGYSYEQYFGPGTRLTVT.